This T cell receptor (beta chain) comes out of a study of T cells after posttransplantation cyclophosphamide. CDR3 size: 15 residues. V trimming: 2 bases; J trimming: 2 bases; junction bases outside the gene matches: 1. CDR1 and CDR2 (germline): MRHNA, SNTAGT. Using immunoSEQ multiplex PCR, the repertoire was profiled, and TCRdb retains in-frame clones only, with some absent. There are approximately 27,000 clones in the sample, none observed a single time. This clone was seen many times. The related graft donor's blood sample was taken on the day of bone marrow donation. Sequenced material: PBMCs. This chain uses TRBV6-4 with TRBJ2-3, with 10 bases that match TRBD2. The source of this sequence is a man aged 45 to 65 in good health, CMV-negative, and a related stem cell transplant donor. CDR3 residues: CASSDTSGATDTQYF. Here the CDR3 DNA reads TGTGCCAGCAGTGACACTAGCGGGGCCACAGATACGCAGTATTTT.